This T cell receptor (beta chain) appears in the sequencing data of a study of cytomegalovirus exposure and HLA in healthy donors. Study information: The approximately 680 first-cohort repertoires and the 120 or so validation repertoires shared the same platform, a later analysis reported.

Libraries were prepared by immunoSEQ multiplex PCR; TCRdb keeps only in-frame clonotypes and omits some of them. The sample records some 140,000 clones, approximately 87% being singletons. Whole-study results and caveats: Testing in vitro showed a few CMV-associated chains specific for CMV antigens. Most observed TCR sequences were rare, whereas some public TCRs were detected in many donors. The finding came from a later analysis; first-cohort TCR clusters tended to co-occur in the 95 to 150 validation repertoires.

Notes on this clone: The antigen remains undetermined.

V lost 4 bases, J lost 0 bases, and 18 bases lay in between. This CDR3 is built from 18 residues. CDR1 and CDR2 from the germline V gene are SGHVS and FQNEAQ. The TCR comes from a man younger than 35 in good health and CMV-seronegative. Sequencing was carried out using PBMCs. The rearrangement uses TRBV7-8 and TRBJ1-4; tentative D call: TRBD1 (6 bases). This chain's CDR3 is CASSWDGEGGSTNEKLFF. CDR3 nucleotide sequence: TGTGCCAGCAGCTGGGACGGTGAAGGGGGATCAACTAATGAAAAACTGTTTTTT. The variable domain in full, completed from reference TRBV7-8 and TRBJ1-4, reads GAGVSQSPRYKVAKRGQDVALRCDPISGHVSLFWYQQALGQGPEFLTYFQNEAQLDKSGLPSDRFFAERPEGSVSTLKIQRTQQEDSAVYLCASSWDGEGGSTNEKLFFGSGTQLSVL.